This entry is about one T cell receptor beta chain. Per the germline V gene, CDR1 is LNHDA and CDR2 is SQIVND (reference sequence). J was trimmed by 0 bases and V by 5 bases; bases with no gene match: 5. The CDR3 covers 16 residues. The record originates from a study of blood T cell repertoires in COVID-19. Whole-study context: Italy, Spain and the United States were the sources of the convalescent and acute COVID-19 samples. T cells, B-cell-depleted T cells, or PBMCs provided the cDNA or gDNA that served as material.

Assay: immunoSEQ multiplex PCR; the TCRdb copy retains only in-frame clones and omits some. The data contain about 94,000 clones, about nine tenths of them singletons. This chain links TRBV19 with TRBJ1-4; 8 bases line up with TRBD1. This receptor was obtained from a woman of 80 years or more with acute or convalescent COVID-19. Sequenced sample: peripheral blood. DNA for the CDR3: TGTGCCAGTAGTGCAACGGACAGGGCAACTAATGAAAAACTGTTTTTT. It translates to CASSATDRATNEKLFF.